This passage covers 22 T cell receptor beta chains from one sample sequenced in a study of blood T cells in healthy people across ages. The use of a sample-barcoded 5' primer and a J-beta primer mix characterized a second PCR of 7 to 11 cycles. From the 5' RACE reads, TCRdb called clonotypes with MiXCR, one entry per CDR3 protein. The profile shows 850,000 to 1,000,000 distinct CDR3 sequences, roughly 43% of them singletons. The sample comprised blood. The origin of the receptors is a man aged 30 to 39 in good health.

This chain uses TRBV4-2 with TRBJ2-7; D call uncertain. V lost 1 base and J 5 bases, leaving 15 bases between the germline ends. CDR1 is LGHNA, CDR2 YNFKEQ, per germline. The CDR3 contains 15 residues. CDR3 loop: CASSQGSGPPHEQYF. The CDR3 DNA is TGTGCCAGCAGCCAAGGGAGTGGGCCGCCCCACGAGCAGTACTTC.

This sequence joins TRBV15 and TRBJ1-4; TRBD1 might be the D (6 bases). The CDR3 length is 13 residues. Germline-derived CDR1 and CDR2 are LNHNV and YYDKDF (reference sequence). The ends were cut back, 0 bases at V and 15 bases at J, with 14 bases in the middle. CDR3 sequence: CATSRDEDSLVFF. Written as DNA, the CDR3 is TGTGCCACCAGCAGAGATGAGGACAGTCTGGTGTTTTTT. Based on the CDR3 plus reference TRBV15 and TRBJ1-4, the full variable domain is DAMVIQNPRYQVTQFGKPVTLSCSQTLNHNVMYWYQQKSSQAPKLLFHYYDKDFNNEADTPDNFQSRRPNTSFCFLDIRSPGLGDTAMYLCATSRDEDSLVFFGSGTQLSVL.

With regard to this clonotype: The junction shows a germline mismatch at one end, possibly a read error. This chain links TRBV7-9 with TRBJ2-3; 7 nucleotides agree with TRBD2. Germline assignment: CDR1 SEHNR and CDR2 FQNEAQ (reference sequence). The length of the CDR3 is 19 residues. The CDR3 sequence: CASSGSFSHSGSSTDTQYF. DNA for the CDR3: TGTGCCAGCAGCGGGTCCTTCTCCCATAGCGGGTCTAGCACGGATACGCAGTATTTT.

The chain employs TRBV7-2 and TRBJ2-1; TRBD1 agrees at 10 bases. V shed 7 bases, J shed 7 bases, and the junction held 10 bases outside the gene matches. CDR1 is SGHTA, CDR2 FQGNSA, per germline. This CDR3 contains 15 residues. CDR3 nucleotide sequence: TGTGCCAGCACTATTGGCGGACAGGGGGGTAATGAGCAGTTCTTC. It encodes CASTIGGQGGNEQFF.

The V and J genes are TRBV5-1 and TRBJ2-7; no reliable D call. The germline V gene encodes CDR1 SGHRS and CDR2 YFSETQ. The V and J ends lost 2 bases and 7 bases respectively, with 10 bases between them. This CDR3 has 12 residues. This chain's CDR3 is CASSFDLLEQYF. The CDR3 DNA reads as TGCGCCAGCAGCTTCGACCTTCTTGAGCAGTACTTC.

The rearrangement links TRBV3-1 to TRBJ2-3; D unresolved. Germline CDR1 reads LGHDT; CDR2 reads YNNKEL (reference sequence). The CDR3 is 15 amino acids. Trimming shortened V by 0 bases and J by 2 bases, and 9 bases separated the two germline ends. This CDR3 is CASSQELGSTDTQYF. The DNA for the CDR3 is TGTGCCAGCAGCCAAGAATTGGGCTCCACAGATACGCAGTATTTT.

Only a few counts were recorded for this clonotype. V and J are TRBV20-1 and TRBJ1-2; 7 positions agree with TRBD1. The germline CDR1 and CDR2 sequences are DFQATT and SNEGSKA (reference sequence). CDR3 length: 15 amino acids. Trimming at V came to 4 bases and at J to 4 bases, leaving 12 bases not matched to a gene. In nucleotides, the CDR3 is TGCAGTGCTAACCGGGACAGACCAGTCTCCTATGGCTACACCTTC. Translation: CSANRDRPVSYGYTF.

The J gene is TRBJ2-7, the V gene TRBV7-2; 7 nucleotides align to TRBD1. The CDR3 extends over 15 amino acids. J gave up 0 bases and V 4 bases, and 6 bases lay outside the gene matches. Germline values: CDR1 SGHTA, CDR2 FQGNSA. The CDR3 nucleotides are TGTGCCAGCAGCTACCTGACAGGGCCCTCCTACGAGCAGTACTTC. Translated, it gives CASSYLTGPSYEQYF.

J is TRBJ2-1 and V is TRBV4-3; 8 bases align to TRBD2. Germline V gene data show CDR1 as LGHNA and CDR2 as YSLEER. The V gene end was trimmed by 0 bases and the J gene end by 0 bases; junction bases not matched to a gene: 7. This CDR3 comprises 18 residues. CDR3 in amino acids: CASSQDRGGASSYNEQFF. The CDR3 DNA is TGCGCCAGCAGCCAAGATCGGGGGGGGGCCAGCTCCTACAATGAGCAGTTCTTC.

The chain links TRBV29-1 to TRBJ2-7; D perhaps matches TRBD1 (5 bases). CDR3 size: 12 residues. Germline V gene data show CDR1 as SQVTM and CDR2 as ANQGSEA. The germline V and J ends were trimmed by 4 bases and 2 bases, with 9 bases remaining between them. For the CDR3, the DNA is TGCAGCGTTGCCAGGGCCACCTACGAGCAGTACTTC. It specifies CSVARATYEQYF.

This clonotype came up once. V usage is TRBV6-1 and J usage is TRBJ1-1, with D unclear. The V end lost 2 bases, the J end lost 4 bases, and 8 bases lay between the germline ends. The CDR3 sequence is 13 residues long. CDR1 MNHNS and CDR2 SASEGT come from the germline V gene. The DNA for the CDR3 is TGTGCCAGCAGTGAATCAGGCCGCACTGAAGCTTTCTTT. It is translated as CASSESGRTEAFF.

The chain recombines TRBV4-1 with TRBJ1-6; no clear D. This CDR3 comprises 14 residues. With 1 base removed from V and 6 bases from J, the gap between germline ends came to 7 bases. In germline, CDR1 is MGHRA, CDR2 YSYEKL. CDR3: CASSQGVLNSPLHF. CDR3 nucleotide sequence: TGCGCCAGCAGCCAAGGGGTCCTTAATTCACCCCTCCACTTT.

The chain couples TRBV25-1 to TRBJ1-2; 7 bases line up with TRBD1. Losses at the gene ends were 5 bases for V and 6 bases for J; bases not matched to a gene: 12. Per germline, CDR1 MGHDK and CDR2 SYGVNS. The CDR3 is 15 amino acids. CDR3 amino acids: CASSWPRGGTNGYTF. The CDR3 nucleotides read TGTGCCAGCAGTTGGCCCAGGGGGGGAACGAATGGCTACACCTTC.

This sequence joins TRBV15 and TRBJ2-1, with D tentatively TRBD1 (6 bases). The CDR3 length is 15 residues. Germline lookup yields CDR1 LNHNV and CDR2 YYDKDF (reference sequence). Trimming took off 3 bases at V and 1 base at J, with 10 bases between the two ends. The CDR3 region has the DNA TGTGCCACCAGCAGGGACAGAAATTCCTACAATGAGCAGTTCTTC. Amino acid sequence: CATSRDRNSYNEQFF.

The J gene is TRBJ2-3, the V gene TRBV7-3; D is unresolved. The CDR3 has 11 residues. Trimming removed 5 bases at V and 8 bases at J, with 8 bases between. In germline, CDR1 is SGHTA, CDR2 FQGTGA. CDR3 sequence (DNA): TGTGCCAGCAGCGGTGAGACTACGCAGTATTTT. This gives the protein CASSGETTQYF.

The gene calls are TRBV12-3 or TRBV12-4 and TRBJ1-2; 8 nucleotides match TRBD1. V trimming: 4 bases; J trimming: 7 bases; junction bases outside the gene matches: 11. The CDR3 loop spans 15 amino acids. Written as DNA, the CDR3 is TGTGCCAGCAGTTGGGGGCGCAGGGGGCATGGTGGCTACACCTTC. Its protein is CASSWGRRGHGGYTF.

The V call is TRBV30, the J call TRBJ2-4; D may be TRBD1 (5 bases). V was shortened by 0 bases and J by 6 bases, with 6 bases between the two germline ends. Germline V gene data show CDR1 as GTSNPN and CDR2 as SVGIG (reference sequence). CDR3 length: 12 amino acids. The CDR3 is CAWSVQGNIQYF. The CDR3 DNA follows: TGTGCCTGGAGTGTTCAGGGAAACATTCAGTACTTC.

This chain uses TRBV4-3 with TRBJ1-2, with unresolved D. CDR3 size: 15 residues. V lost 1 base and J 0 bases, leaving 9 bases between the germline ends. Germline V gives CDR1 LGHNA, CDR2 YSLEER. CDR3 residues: CASSQAARTNYGYTF. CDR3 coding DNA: TGCGCCAGCAGCCAAGCGGCCAGAACTAACTATGGCTACACCTTC.

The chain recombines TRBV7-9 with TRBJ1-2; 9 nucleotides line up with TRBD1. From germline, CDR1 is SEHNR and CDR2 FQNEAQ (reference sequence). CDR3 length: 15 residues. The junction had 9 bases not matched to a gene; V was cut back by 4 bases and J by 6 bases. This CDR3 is CASSYTGTGSHGYTF. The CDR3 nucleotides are TGTGCCAGCAGCTACACCGGGACAGGGTCTCATGGCTACACCTTC.

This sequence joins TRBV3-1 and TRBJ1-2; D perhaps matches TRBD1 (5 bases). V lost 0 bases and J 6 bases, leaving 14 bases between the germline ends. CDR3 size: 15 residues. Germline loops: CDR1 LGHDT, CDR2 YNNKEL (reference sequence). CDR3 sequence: CASSQESPGYNGYTF. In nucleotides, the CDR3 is TGTGCCAGCAGCCAAGAATCCCCAGGGTATAATGGCTACACCTTC.

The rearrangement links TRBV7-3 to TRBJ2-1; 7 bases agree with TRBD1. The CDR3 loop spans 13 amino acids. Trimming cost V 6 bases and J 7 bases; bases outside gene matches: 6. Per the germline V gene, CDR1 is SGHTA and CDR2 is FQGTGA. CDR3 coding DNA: TGTGCCAGCAGAGCAGGGGGAGAGAATGAGCAGTTCTTC. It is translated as CASRAGGENEQFF. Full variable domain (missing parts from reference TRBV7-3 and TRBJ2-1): GAGVSQTPSNKVTEKGKYVELRCDPISGHTALYWYRQSLGQGPEFLIYFQGTGAADDSGLPNDRFFAVRPEGSVSTLKIQRTERGDSAVYLCASRAGGENEQFFGPGTRLTVL.

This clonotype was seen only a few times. The CDR3 loop is CSALDEQSRPQHF. The DNA for the CDR3 is TGCAGTGCCCTCGACGAGCAGTCCAGGCCCCAGCATTTT. J is TRBJ1-5 and V is TRBV20-1; D gene unclear. The germline V gene has CDR1 DFQATT and CDR2 SNEGSKA (reference sequence). V lost 6 bases to trimming and J lost 9 bases, with 18 bases between them. This CDR3 region has 13 residues.